The 7 T cell receptor beta chains presented below share a single source sample, sequenced in a study of neurological immune-mediated disorders. TCRdb reanalysed the 5' RACE reads using MiXCR and keeps one entry per CDR3 protein. Seen here are tens of thousands of distinct CDR3 sequences, around 3.5% observed once, and the top ten hold under 3.5%. What was sequenced was PBMCs. Every receptor here comes from a woman in her forties or fifties with multiple sclerosis.

This clonotype was picked up many times. This sequence joins TRBV25-1 and TRBJ2-7; possible D gene TRBD2, 7 bases. Germline V gene data show CDR1 as MGHDK and CDR2 as SYGVNS. The CDR3 is 13 amino acids. V was trimmed by 4 bases and J by 5 bases, leaving 12 bases between them. CDR3 in DNA: TGTGCCAGCAGTGTTGCGGGGGCGAACGAGCAGTACTTC. Translation: CASSVAGANEQYF.

This clonotype came up many times. The chain employs TRBV7-2 and TRBJ1-2; D unresolved. This CDR3 comprises 12 residues. V lost 1 base and J 7 bases, leaving 7 bases between the germline ends. CDR1 is SGHTA, CDR2 FQGNSA, per germline. CDR3 sequence: CASSLEVGGYTF. In DNA, the CDR3 is TGTGCCAGCAGCTTAGAGGTCGGTGGCTACACCTTC.

The chain is built from TRBV7-3 and TRBJ2-1; 9 bases agree with TRBD1. The CDR3 runs 14 residues. The ends lost 0 bases at V and 10 bases at J; junction bases unmatched: 4. The germline gives CDR1 SGHTA, CDR2 FQGTGA. CDR3 nucleotides: TGTGCCAGCAGCTTAACCCCCACAGGGGGCGAGCAGTTCTTC. Amino acid sequence: CASSLTPTGGEQFF.

This clonotype has at least ten counts. V gene TRBV7-2 combines with J gene TRBJ1-3; no clear D. This CDR3 is built from 15 residues. Germline V gene lookup returns CDR1 SGHTA and CDR2 FQGNSA. V shed 1 base and J shed 0 bases, with 7 bases lying between them. In nucleotides, the CDR3 is TGTGCCAGCAGCTTAGTACAGATCTCTGGAAACACCATATATTTT. It codes for CASSLVQISGNTIYF. Based on the CDR3 plus reference TRBV7-2 and TRBJ1-3, the full variable domain is GAGVSQSPSNKVTEKGKDVELRCDPISGHTALYWYRQSLGQGLEFLIYFQGNSAPDKSGLPSDRFSAERTGGSVSTLTIQRTQQEDSAVYLCASSLVQISGNTIYFGEGSWLTVV.

This clonotype was observed many times. The junction and the germline gene differ at one end; a read error may be behind it. The genes are TRBV5-1 and TRBJ1-1; D gene uncertain. Per the germline V gene, CDR1 is SGHRS and CDR2 is YFSETQ. The CDR3 contains 10 residues. The CDR3 reads CASSPRAGLF. The CDR3 bases are TGCGCCAGCAGCCCGCGGGCCGGTCTGTTT.

This clonotype was seen repeatedly, ten times or more. V is TRBV3-1 and J is TRBJ1-1, with 11 nucleotides matching TRBD1. Germline CDR1 and CDR2: LGHDT and YNNKEL (reference sequence). J was trimmed by 4 bases and V by 3 bases; bases with no gene match: 7. This CDR3 contains 16 residues. CDR3 region: CASSHSPGTGGTEAFF. The DNA for the CDR3 is TGTGCCAGCAGCCACTCTCCCGGGACAGGGGGCACTGAAGCTTTCTTT.

This clonotype was recorded at least ten times. Here the CDR3 reads CSVVTGTGSSYNEQFF. CDR3 bases: TGCAGCGTTGTGACCGGGACTGGAAGCTCCTACAATGAGCAGTTCTTC. V usage is TRBV29-1 and J usage is TRBJ2-1; the D gene is possibly TRBD2 (6 bases). CDR1 SQVTM and CDR2 ANQGSEA come from the germline V gene. There are 16 residues in the CDR3. Trimming removed 4 bases from V and 0 bases from J, with 16 bases in between.